This T cell receptor beta chain was sequenced during a study of T cells expressing NK-cell markers. As for the study in general: All TCR beta repertoires analysed originated from sorted CD3+CD56+NKG2C+, CD3+CD56+NKG2C- and CD3+CD56-NKG2C+ T cells. Out of eight donors sequenced, seven tested HCMV-seropositive and the remaining one seronegative. Study conclusions and caveats: These clonotypes also led the CD3+CD56-NKG2C+ fraction in a few donors.

Concerning this clonotype itself: Its specificity is unknown.

Synthesis of TCR beta cDNA relied on 5'RACE template switching carrying UMIs. Using the 5' RACE reads, TCRdb records one entry per CDR3 protein without DNA. With about 260,000 distinct CDR3 sequences in the sample, the ten largest clones hold about 0.4%. The origin of this receptor is a man between 18 and 29 years old in good health. Source material: blood T cells: a sorted CD56 or NKG2C T cell subset, CD4+ or CD8+ T cells, or bulk PBMC T cells (not recorded which).

The CDR3 protein is CASSQAGTGVNEQFF. The rearrangement links TRBV4-1 to TRBJ2-1; the TCRdb D gene call, TRBD1, has no DNA to confirm it. Germline lookup yields CDR1 MGHRA and CDR2 YSYEKL. The CDR3 covers 15 residues.